The present T cell receptor beta chain was sequenced within a study of vaccination effects on CD4 cells after COVID-19. As for this clone: Antigen specificity is unknown.

Having been cultured for around ten days, the cells underwent CD4+ T cell isolation. Vaccinated recipients, who were negative for nucleocapsid antibodies, had no history of SARS-CoV-2 infection. A half-medium replacement with IL-2 medium was carried out on days 3 and 7. Sequenced by immunoSEQ multiplex PCR; TCRdb stores in-frame clones only, minus some. The sample gives about 74,000 clones, approximately 71% of which show up once; over 2% is in the top ten. The source is a human donor who received a COVID-19 vaccine. The material was CD4+ T cells from PBMCs cultured without peptide, obtained before COVID-19 vaccination.

The chain's CDR3 is CASSEASDTQYF. DNA of the CDR3: TGTGCCAGCAGTGAAGCGTCGGATACGCAGTATTTT. This sequence joins TRBV2 and TRBJ2-3; no definite D call. The V gene lost 0 bases and the J gene lost 6 bases, with 4 bases spanning the gap. The germline gives CDR1 SNHLY, CDR2 FYNNEI. This CDR3 comprises 12 residues.